The sequence of this T cell receptor beta chain was determined in a study of blood T cell repertoires in COVID-19. The protocol was immunoSEQ multiplex PCR, while the TCRdb copy is restricted to in-frame clones and leaves out a portion. Counted here are some 250,000 clones, roughly 87% occurring once; the ten biggest clones make up around 0.7%. CDR1 is SGHTA, CDR2 FQGNSA, per germline. This CDR3 spans 15 amino acids. V was clipped by 3 bases and J by 2 bases; unmatched bases: 6. This sequence joins TRBV7-2 and TRBJ2-7; 8 nucleotides align to TRBD1. The receptor comes from a human donor in a cohort sampled during active COVID-19. The sequenced sample consisted of peripheral blood. In nucleotides, the CDR3 is TGTGCCAGCAGCTTTCGGACAGGGCCAACCTACGAGCAGTACTTC. Translated: CASSFRTGPTYEQYF.